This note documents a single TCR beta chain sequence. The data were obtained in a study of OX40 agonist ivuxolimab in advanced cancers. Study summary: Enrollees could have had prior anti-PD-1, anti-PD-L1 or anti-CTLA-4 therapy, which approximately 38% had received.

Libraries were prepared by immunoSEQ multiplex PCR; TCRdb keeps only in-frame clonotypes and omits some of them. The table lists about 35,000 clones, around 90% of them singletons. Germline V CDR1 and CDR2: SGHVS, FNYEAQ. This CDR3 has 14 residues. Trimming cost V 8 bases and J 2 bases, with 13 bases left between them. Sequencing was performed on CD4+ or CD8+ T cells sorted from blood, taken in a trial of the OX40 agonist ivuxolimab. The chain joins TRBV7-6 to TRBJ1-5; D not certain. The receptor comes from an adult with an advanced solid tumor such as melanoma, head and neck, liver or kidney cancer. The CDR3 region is CASGEGTGNQPQHF. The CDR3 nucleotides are TGTGCCAGCGGGGAGGGCACAGGCAATCAGCCCCAGCATTTT.